A single sample gave rise to the 28 T cell receptor beta chains below, sequenced in a study of T cells after posttransplantation cyclophosphamide (dated by TCRdb to about 2016). Library preparation was by the immunoSEQ multiplex PCR assay. This immuneACCESS table, as held by TCRdb, lists in-frame sequences with V and J called but not all clones. Of the missing ones, under half trace to an unresolved V gene in checked studies; the others have no known cause. The sample table shows 5,500 to 7,500 clones, and 95% to 98% are seen once. The top ten constitute around 0.9% of the sample. Sequencing was performed on memory CD4+ T cells sorted from PBMCs. All receptors derive from a man aged 35-49 years in good health, CMV-negative, and a related stem cell transplant donor.

This chain links TRBV10-3 with TRBJ2-7; 11 nucleotides match TRBD1. Germline trimming cut 5 bases from V and 7 bases from J; bases unmatched to any gene: 7. Germline values: CDR1 ENHRY, CDR2 SYGVKD. The CDR3 contains 14 residues. This chain's CDR3 is CAISSPDRGREQYF. The CDR3 bases are TGTGCCATCAGTTCTCCGGACAGGGGGCGAGAGCAGTACTTC.

The rearrangement joins TRBV6-1 to TRBJ1-1, with no clear D. CDR1 and CDR2 (germline): MNHNS, SASEGT. The germline V and J ends were trimmed by 4 bases and 4 bases, with 13 bases remaining between them. There are 14 residues in the CDR3. CDR3 coding DNA: TGTGCCAGCAGTGGTCGAGGGTTCGGCACTGAAGCTTTCTTT. Protein product: CASSGRGFGTEAFF.

This chain connects TRBV6-5 to TRBJ2-7; no definite D call. Germline CDR1 reads MNHEY; CDR2 reads SVGAGI. Trimming stripped 6 bases from V and 4 bases from J, with 7 bases between. The CDR3 has 11 residues. Here the CDR3 reads CASSFLYEQYF. The DNA of the CDR3 is TGTGCCAGCAGCTTTTTGTACGAGCAGTACTTC.

This sequence joins TRBV10-3 and TRBJ2-1; 13 positions agree with TRBD2. V lost 2 bases to trimming and J lost 5 bases; unmatched junction nucleotides: 6. Germline CDR1 reads ENHRY; CDR2 reads SYGVKD. The CDR3 covers 17 residues. This CDR3 is CAISERGGLAGNNEQFF. Written as DNA, the CDR3 is TGTGCCATCAGTGAGAGGGGGGGACTAGCGGGGAACAATGAGCAGTTCTTC.

This clone has only one observation. CDR3 amino acids: CASTLRSGANVLTF. CDR3 DNA sequence: TGTGCCAGCACCTTGCGCTCTGGGGCCAACGTCCTGACTTTC. The chain has TRBV7-2 and TRBJ2-6; no clear D gene. The germline V gene encodes CDR1 SGHTA and CDR2 FQGNSA. This CDR3 is 14 amino acids long. V lost 7 bases and J lost 0, with 7 bases in between.

The chain joins TRBV10-3 to TRBJ1-1, with TRBD1 as a possible D gene (5 bases). Trimming removed 6 bases at V and 0 bases at J, with 11 bases between. Per germline, CDR1 ENHRY and CDR2 SYGVKD. This CDR3 contains 14 residues. The CDR3 region is CAISDQGMNTEAFF. The CDR3 DNA follows: TGTGCCATCAGCGACCAGGGAATGAACACTGAAGCTTTCTTT.

This clone was seen once. The chain uses TRBV18 and TRBJ1-2; 9 bases line up with TRBD1. The length of the CDR3 is 13 residues. Germline V CDR1 and CDR2: KGHSH, LQKENI. Losses at the gene ends were 3 bases for V and 9 bases for J; bases not matched to a gene: 5. The DNA for the CDR3 is TGTGCCAGCTCACCCCCGGACAGGGGCCGCTACACCTTC. This gives the protein CASSPPDRGRYTF.

The CDR3 DNA is TGTGCCAGCAGTGGTCCGGGACTAGCGGGAGCGGTCTACGAGCAGTACTTC. Encoded protein: CASSGPGLAGAVYEQYF. This chain joins TRBV7-2 and TRBJ2-7; 14 nucleotides line up with TRBD2. This CDR3 has 17 residues. J was trimmed by 3 bases and V by 6 bases; bases with no gene match: 10. The germline gives CDR1 SGHTA, CDR2 FQGNSA.

CDR3 sequence reads: CASSLSRGGGDEQFF. CDR3 bases: TGTGCCAGCAGCTTATCCAGAGGAGGGGGCGATGAGCAGTTCTTC. The chain recombines TRBV7-9 with TRBJ2-1; TRBD1 might be the D (7 bases). The CDR3 loop spans 15 amino acids. Germline CDR1 SEHNR, CDR2 FQNEAQ (reference sequence). The V gene lost 2 bases and the J gene lost 8 bases, with 16 bases spanning the gap. The full variable domain, its missing parts supplied by reference TRBV7-9 and TRBJ2-1, is DTGVSQNPRHKITKRGQNVTFRCDPISEHNRLYWYRQTLGQGPEFLTYFQNEAQLEKSRLLSDRFSAERPKGSFSTLEIQRTEQGDSAMYLCASSLSRGGGDEQFFGPGTRLTVL.

The chain recombines TRBV5-5 with TRBJ1-5; no clear D gene. The CDR3 contains 12 residues. The V end lost 0 bases, the J end lost 7 bases, and 5 bases lay between the germline ends. The germline V gene encodes CDR1 SGHKS and CDR2 YYEKEE (reference sequence). The CDR3 sequence is CASSLGSQPQHF. In DNA, the CDR3 is TGTGCCAGCAGCTTGGGAAGCCAGCCCCAGCATTTT.

This chain connects TRBV7-6 to TRBJ2-5, with no clear D. V was trimmed by 5 bases and J by 4 bases, leaving 14 bases between them. Germline CDR1 SGHVS, CDR2 FNYEAQ. The CDR3 totals 14 residues. The CDR3 protein is CASSASRSLETQYF. The CDR3 DNA reads as TGTGCCAGCAGCGCATCCAGGTCCCTAGAGACCCAGTACTTC.

This clone was seen just once. The chain has TRBV9 and TRBJ2-2; perhaps TRBD1 as D (6 bases). Germline CDR1 SGDLS, CDR2 YYNGEE. The CDR3 extends over 16 amino acids. Trimming stripped 4 bases from V and 2 bases from J, with 15 bases between. The CDR3 region has the DNA TGTGCCAGCAGCCCCCGGACAGATTCAAACACCGGGGAGCTGTTTTTT. Its translation: CASSPRTDSNTGELFF.

The J gene is TRBJ2-3, the V gene TRBV9, with 9 bases matching TRBD2. CDR1 is SGDLS and CDR2 is YYNGEE in the germline V gene. The CDR3 runs to 16 residues. The V gene end was trimmed by 3 bases and the J gene end by 3 bases; junction bases not matched to a gene: 8. The CDR3 DNA reads TGTGCCAGCAGCGGAACTAGCGGGCCGCCTACAGATACGCAGTATTTT. It is translated as CASSGTSGPPTDTQYF.

The rearrangement uses TRBV29-1 and TRBJ1-2; D is perhaps TRBD1 (6 bases). This CDR3 is 12 amino acids long. Trimming removed 5 bases from V and 8 bases from J, with 15 bases in between. Germline V lookup: CDR1 SQVTM, CDR2 ANQGSEA. Here the CDR3 reads CSVQPLRGGYTF. In nucleotides, the CDR3 is TGCAGCGTTCAACCACTCAGGGGCGGCTACACCTTC. Full variable domain (outside the CDR3, taken from reference TRBV29-1 and TRBJ1-2): SAVISQKPSRDICQRGTSLTIQCQVDSQVTMMFWYRQQPGQSLTLIATANQGSEATYESGFVIDKFPISRPNLTFSTLTVSNMSPEDSSIYLCSVQPLRGGYTFGSGTRLTVV.

Written as DNA, the CDR3 is TGTGCCAGCAGCTACGGGATCCAAACCAACTACGAGCAGTACTTC. Translated, it gives CASSYGIQTNYEQYF. The rearrangement links TRBV5-4 to TRBJ2-7; D perhaps matches TRBD2 (5 bases). Germline CDR1 reads SGHNT; CDR2 reads YYREEE (reference sequence). The CDR3 has 15 residues. V lost 3 bases and J lost 3, with 16 bases in between.

The chain joins TRBV19 to TRBJ2-7; 8 nucleotides match TRBD1. V gave up 2 bases and J gave up 6 bases; unmatched junction bases: 12. Germline CDR1 reads LNHDA; CDR2 reads SQIVND (reference sequence). The length of the CDR3 is 16 residues. CDR3 nucleotides: TGTGCCAGTAGTATATACTCGGGGCAGGGGGCCGGCGAGCAGTACTTC. Translated: CASSIYSGQGAGEQYF. The full variable domain, with the rest looked up from reference TRBV19 and TRBJ2-7, is DGGITQSPKYLFRKEGQNVTLSCEQNLNHDAMYWYRQDPGQGLRLIYYSQIVNDFQKGDIAEGYSVSREKKESFPLTVTSAQKNPTAFYLCASSIYSGQGAGEQYFGPGTRLTVT.

The V call is TRBV7-2, the J call TRBJ2-1; D is perhaps TRBD2 (6 bases). The CDR3 loop spans 13 amino acids. The ends were cut back, 5 bases at V and 8 bases at J, with 13 bases in the middle. Germline loops: CDR1 SGHTA, CDR2 FQGNSA. The CDR3 sequence: CASSLDRGYEQFF. The CDR3 DNA sequence: TGTGCCAGCAGCCTCGATCGGGGGTATGAGCAGTTCTTC.

The chain recombines TRBV9 with TRBJ2-1, with 13 bases fitting TRBD2. V lost 3 bases to trimming and J lost 4 bases; unmatched junction nucleotides: 7. The CDR3 length is 17 residues. The germline gives CDR1 SGDLS, CDR2 YYNGEE. As DNA, the CDR3 is TGTGCCAGCAGCGGACAAACTAGCGGGAGGGGTTACAATGAGCAGTTCTTC. Residues: CASSGQTSGRGYNEQFF.

This clone came up once. This CDR3 reads CASSQVGGNQNEQFF. The DNA for the CDR3 is TGTGCCAGCAGCCAAGTCGGCGGGAACCAAAATGAGCAGTTCTTC. The V call is TRBV4-2, the J call TRBJ2-1, with D tentatively TRBD2 (6 bases). CDR3 size: 15 residues. The ends were cut back, 1 base at V and 7 bases at J, with 14 bases in the middle. Germline V gene lookup returns CDR1 LGHNA and CDR2 YNFKEQ.

This chain links TRBV11-3 with TRBJ2-2; D may be TRBD2 (5 bases). Trimming removed 2 bases at V and 6 bases at J, with 7 bases between. The CDR3 runs to 13 residues. Germline V gene lookup returns CDR1 SGHNT and CDR2 YENEEA. The CDR3 DNA follows: TGTGCCAGCAGCTTACGGGATCCCGGGGAGCTGTTTTTT. Residues: CASSLRDPGELFF. Full variable domain (remainder filled in from reference TRBV11-3 and TRBJ2-2): EAGVVQSPRYKIIEKKQPVAFWCNPISGHNTLYWYLQNLGQGPELLIRYENEEAVDDSQLPKDRFSAERLKGVDSTLKIQPAELGDSAVYLCASSLRDPGELFFGEGSRLTVL.

The chain links TRBV25-1 to TRBJ2-3; a weak D match, TRBD1 (6 bases). In germline, CDR1 is MGHDK, CDR2 SYGVNS. This CDR3 is built from 15 residues. Trimming stripped 6 bases from V and 2 bases from J, with 15 bases between. DNA for the CDR3: TGTGCCAGCAGCCCAGACAGGACCGACACAGATACGCAGTATTTT. This codes for CASSPDRTDTDTQYF.

CDR3 sequence reads: CASSLRGPGQTSSYEQYF. CDR3 nucleotide sequence: TGTGCCAGCAGCCTTCGGGGACCGGGACAAACTAGCTCCTACGAGCAGTACTTC. The V gene is TRBV4-2, the J gene TRBJ2-7, with D possibly matching TRBD1 (6 bases). This CDR3 is built from 18 residues. Germline V gene data show CDR1 as LGHNA and CDR2 as YNFKEQ. With 4 bases removed from V and 0 bases from J, the gap between germline ends came to 22 bases.

This sequence joins TRBV19 and TRBJ2-5; maybe TRBD2 (5 bases). V lost 3 bases and J lost 2, with 10 bases in between. Germline V CDR1 and CDR2: LNHDA, SQIVND (reference sequence). The CDR3 has 14 amino acids. CDR3 sequence: CASSMGGLQETQYF. CDR3 sequence (DNA): TGTGCCAGTAGTATGGGCGGGCTGCAAGAGACCCAGTACTTC.

The rearrangement joins TRBV2 to TRBJ2-3; 7 nucleotides agree with TRBD2. The V segment lost 4 bases and the J segment 0 bases; nucleotides outside the gene matches: 4. The CDR3 contains 15 residues. Germline V gene sequence: CDR1 SNHLY, CDR2 FYNNEI. CDR3 nucleotides: TGTGCCAGCAGTGTCGCGGGGGATAGCACAGATACGCAGTATTTT. This codes for CASSVAGDSTDTQYF.

V gene TRBV6-5 combines with J gene TRBJ1-2; D is unclear. The CDR3 extends over 13 amino acids. V was shortened by 6 bases and J by 0 bases, with 8 bases between the two germline ends. Germline V CDR1 and CDR2: MNHEY, SVGAGI. In nucleotides, the CDR3 is TGTGCCAGCAGCCCCGGGACTAACTATGGCTACACCTTC. This gives the protein CASSPGTNYGYTF.

This clone was seen a single time. The chain combines TRBV19 with TRBJ2-2, with 7 bases that match TRBD2. Germline CDR1 LNHDA, CDR2 SQIVND (reference sequence). V gave up 1 base and J gave up 5 bases; unmatched junction bases: 1. CDR3 length: 14 amino acids. CDR3 DNA: TGTGCCAGTAGTATAGTGGGGGGGACCGGGGAGCTGTTTTTT. Its protein is CASSIVGGTGELFF.

The V call is TRBV2, the J call TRBJ2-4; 9 nucleotides align to TRBD1. V shed 4 bases and J 9 bases; nucleotides not matched to a gene: 7. This CDR3 comprises 14 residues. CDR1 and CDR2 from the germline V gene are SNHLY and FYNNEI. DNA for the CDR3: TGTGCCAGCAGTGTTAGGACAGGGGATATCATTCAGTACTTC. This sequence encodes CASSVRTGDIIQYF.

The rearrangement uses TRBV6-5 and TRBJ2-2, with a tentative D call TRBD2 (6 bases). V lost 4 bases and J lost 0, with 12 bases in between. This CDR3 is built from 16 residues. CDR1 is MNHEY and CDR2 is SVGAGI in the germline V gene. Here the CDR3 DNA reads TGTGCCAGCAGTTTAGCGACGGGGGCGAACACCGGGGAGCTGTTTTTT. Translated, it gives CASSLATGANTGELFF.